This T cell receptor beta chain was found in a study of sequential checkpoint blockade in melanoma. Study details: Both treatment sequences were followed by maintenance nivolumab. TCRbeta immunosequencing was performed on DNA from approximately 93 pretreatment melanoma tumor samples. Study-level findings and limits: Clinical benefit was about 30 times likelier when tumor T-cell fraction and clonality increased. Mutational load did not correlate with tumor T-cell fraction or clonality.

On this clone: Its antigen is not identified.

Sample treatment: randomized to nivolumab then ipilimumab (arm A) or the reverse (arm B). This CDR3 has 13 residues. Germline V gene sequence: CDR1 SQVTM, CDR2 ANQGSEA. Trimming pared 3 bases from V and 6 bases from J, leaving 15 bases between. Only in-frame clones appear in the TCRdb table, and some are missing; sequencing was by immunoSEQ multiplex PCR. This table has 12,000 or so clones, 27% appearing once. This chain links TRBV29-1 with TRBJ2-7, with a weak D call TRBD1 (5 bases). The sequence was collected from a human donor with melanoma. The starting material was tumor tissue (inferred from file names), obtained from a patient given nivolumab and ipilimumab in sequence. The CDR3 DNA is TGCAGCGTTGACAGGGCCGGCACGGGCGAGCAGTACTTC. Its protein is CSVDRAGTGEQYF.